These 32 T cell receptor beta chains originate from one sample sequenced in a study of beta chain features in type 1 diabetes. As every portion of the isolated RNA was reverse transcribed, the sequencing read expressed TCRB transcripts. Profiled with immunoSEQ multiplex PCR; TCRdb holds only in-frame clones, not every one. Here the sample spans around 450,000 clones, about 10% being singletons. Sequenced material: naive CD4+ T cells from blood. These receptors all stem from a woman aged 18-30 years in good health.

The V gene is TRBV27, the J gene TRBJ2-7, with TRBD1 matching over 8 bases. The germline V gene encodes CDR1 MNHEY and CDR2 SMNVEV (reference sequence). This CDR3 comprises 14 residues. The V gene end was trimmed by 10 bases and the J gene end by 4 bases; junction bases not matched to a gene: 12. The CDR3 nucleotides are TGTGCCATCACCGCGGACAGGGCACTTTACGAGCAGTACTTC. It is translated as CAITADRALYEQYF.

Comment on this clone: This may come from a read error, since a much larger clone is one base off. This sample also contains other DNA sequences that code for the same CDR3. This chain uses TRBV18 with TRBJ2-3; no definite D call. V shed 2 bases and J shed 2 bases, with 2 bases lying between them. The CDR3 has 12 residues. Germline CDR1 and CDR2: KGHSH and LQKENI. CDR3 amino acids: CASSPYTDTQYF. The DNA of the CDR3 is TGTGCCAGCTCACCATACACAGATACGCAGTATTTT.

The CDR3 loop reads CASSLGGTASYGYTF. DNA for the CDR3: TGTGCCAGCAGCTTAGGAGGGACAGCAAGCTATGGCTACACCTTC. The chain has TRBV7-9 and TRBJ1-2; TRBD1 matches at 7 bases. The germline V gene encodes CDR1 SEHNR and CDR2 FQNEAQ (reference sequence). The V gene end was trimmed by 1 base and the J gene end by 4 bases; junction bases not matched to a gene: 6. The CDR3 extends over 15 amino acids.

This clone turned up a few times. The chain couples TRBV9 to TRBJ1-6, with TRBD1 as a possible D gene (6 bases). Trimming left V 0 bases short and J 9 bases short, with 13 bases between. In germline, CDR1 is SGDLS, CDR2 YYNGEE. The CDR3 runs 15 residues. The CDR3 DNA sequence: TGTGCCAGCAGCGTAGAGGCAGGGGTTAGTTCACCCCTCCACTTT. Amino acids: CASSVEAGVSSPLHF.

This clone was observed a handful of times. V and J are TRBV7-3 and TRBJ2-2; D is unclear. V lost 4 bases to trimming and J lost 4 bases, with 7 bases between them. The CDR3 extends over 13 amino acids. Looked up from germline, CDR1 is SGHTA and CDR2 is FQGTGA. The CDR3 loop reads CASSSLSTGELFF. CDR3 DNA sequence: TGTGCCAGCAGCTCCCTTAGCACCGGGGAGCTGTTTTTT.

This clone was detected only a few times. The chain combines TRBV7-3 with TRBJ2-6, with D maybe TRBD1 (6 bases). The V gene lost 5 bases and the J gene lost 4 bases, with 15 bases spanning the gap. The germline V gene has CDR1 SGHTA and CDR2 FQGTGA. CDR3 length: 16 residues. The CDR3: CASSPKQGSGANVLTF. In DNA, the CDR3 is TGTGCCAGCAGCCCCAAACAGGGTTCCGGGGCCAACGTCCTGACTTTC.

The chain combines TRBV5-1 with TRBJ2-3; perhaps TRBD2 as D (6 bases). Germline V CDR1 and CDR2: SGHRS, YFSETQ. Trimming cost V 3 bases and J 1 base, with 15 bases left between them. The CDR3 is 16 amino acids. As DNA, the CDR3 is TGCGCCAGCAGCTCCTACGGGGCTAGCGGCACAGATACGCAGTATTTT. Translation: CASSSYGASGTDTQYF.

The chain couples TRBV25-1 to TRBJ2-7; possible D gene TRBD1, 6 bases. The CDR3 loop spans 13 amino acids. Trimming shortened V by 3 bases and J by 2 bases, and 8 bases separated the two germline ends. Germline CDR1 MGHDK, CDR2 SYGVNS. For the CDR3, the DNA is TGTGCCAGCAGTGAGGGGGCAGCCTACGAGCAGTACTTC. The encoded protein is CASSEGAAYEQYF.

This clone was seen a few times. The junction and the germline gene differ at one end; a read error may be behind it. V usage is TRBV18 and J usage is TRBJ2-5; the D gene is possibly TRBD2 (6 bases). Germline lookup yields CDR1 KGHSH and CDR2 LQKENI. This CDR3 has 14 amino acids. CDR3 sequence (DNA): TGCGCAACCGGGGACTCAATTAAGGCAGAGACCCAGTACTTC. Translation: CATGDSIKAETQYF.

This rearrangement joins TRBV30 to TRBJ2-3; unclear D gene. Germline V gives CDR1 GTSNPN, CDR2 SVGIG (reference sequence). Deletions cut 4 bases from V and 2 bases from J, with 7 bases between. The CDR3 is 12 amino acids. The CDR3 here is CAWTSATDTQYF. The CDR3 bases are TGTGCCTGGACTTCCGCCACAGATACGCAGTATTTT.

This chain connects TRBV9 to TRBJ2-5; TRBD2 matches 8 bases. Per germline, CDR1 SGDLS and CDR2 YYNGEE. The CDR3 covers 15 residues. With 0 bases clipped from V and 7 bases from J, the junction kept 8 bases outside the gene matches. This chain's CDR3 is CASSVGSGEGGTQYF. The CDR3 DNA follows: TGTGCCAGCAGCGTAGGTAGCGGGGAAGGGGGGACCCAGTACTTC.

V is TRBV1 and J is TRBJ2-3; no check of the table's D call, TRBD2, against the DNA was made. TRBV1 is a pseudogene locus. The CDR3 loop spans 15 amino acids. The DNA for the CDR3 is TGCACCAGCAGCCTGGCGGGGGGGACCCCAGATACGCAGTATTTT. This codes for CTSSLAGGTPDTQYF.

This clone turned up a few times. The V and J genes are TRBV7-9 and TRBJ2-6, with D unresolved. CDR1 is SEHNR and CDR2 is FQNEAQ in the germline V gene (reference sequence). The CDR3 covers 15 residues. The ends were cut back, 7 bases at V and 3 bases at J, with 13 bases in the middle. CDR3 region: CASTIVLGGANVLTF. The CDR3 DNA sequence: TGTGCCAGCACCATAGTCCTCGGTGGGGCCAACGTCCTGACTTTC.

This rearrangement joins TRBV7-2 to TRBJ2-7; the match to TRBD2 covers 14 bases. The CDR3 sequence is 18 residues long. CDR1 SGHTA and CDR2 FQGNSA come from the germline V gene. V lost 3 bases and J lost 6; bases outside the gene matches: 13. The CDR3 loop reads CASSLSGTSGSRQGEQYF. CDR3 nucleotide sequence: TGTGCCAGCAGCTTGTCCGGGACTAGCGGGAGTAGGCAAGGCGAGCAGTACTTC. The full variable domain, with the rest looked up from reference TRBV7-2 and TRBJ2-7, is GAGVSQSPSNKVTEKGKDVELRCDPISGHTALYWYRQSLGQGLEFLIYFQGNSAPDKSGLPSDRFSAERTGGSVSTLTIQRTQQEDSAVYLCASSLSGTSGSRQGEQYFGPGTRLTVT.

In its sample, this clone was seen a few times. Other DNA sequences of this sample code for an identical CDR3. The CDR3 loop is CASSYRQGYEQYV. As DNA, the CDR3 is TGTGCCAGCAGTTACAGACAGGGTTACGAGCAGTACGTC. This chain links TRBV6-5 with TRBJ2-7, with 7 positions matching TRBD1. Germline V gene data show CDR1 as MNHEY and CDR2 as SVGAGI. The CDR3 totals 13 residues. V was clipped by 2 bases and J by 4 bases; unmatched bases: 2.

This CDR3 is CAWSVGGSNYGYTF. As DNA, the CDR3 is TGTGCCTGGAGTGTAGGGGGCTCTAACTATGGCTACACCTTC. The chain combines TRBV30 with TRBJ1-2, with 7 bases that match TRBD1. Germline assignment: CDR1 GTSNPN and CDR2 SVGIG (reference sequence). This CDR3 is built from 14 residues. V lost 0 bases, J lost 0 bases, and 1 base stayed unmatched.

J is TRBJ1-1 and V is TRBV28; tentatively, D is TRBD1 (5 bases). Trimming removed 6 bases from V and 7 bases from J, with 12 bases in between. The CDR3 extends over 12 amino acids. Germline V CDR1 and CDR2: MDHEN, SYDVKM. Here the CDR3 reads CASSPGPYEAFF. CDR3 nucleotide sequence: TGTGCCAGCAGCCCGGGACCCTATGAAGCTTTCTTT.

The chain links TRBV2 to TRBJ1-1; no firm D call. The CDR3 has 13 amino acids. CDR1 is SNHLY, CDR2 FYNNEI, per germline. Trimming took 7 bases from V and 1 from J, leaving 10 bases between them. The CDR3 DNA reads as TGTGCCAGCAACTACAGACAGAACACTGAAGCTTTCTTT. Translation gives CASNYRQNTEAFF.

This clone was recorded a few times. The chain combines TRBV19 with TRBJ2-7, with 7 bases aligning to TRBD2. With 4 bases clipped from V and 5 bases from J, the junction kept 8 bases outside the gene matches. The V gene's germline CDR1 is LNHDA and CDR2 SQIVND (reference sequence). The CDR3 runs to 14 residues. CDR3 bases: TGTGCCAGTAGTACCTTCCAGCGGGGAAACGAGCAGTACTTC. Its protein product is CASSTFQRGNEQYF.

This clone was observed a few times. CDR3 residues: CASSLVAGRTEAFF. For the CDR3, the DNA is TGTGCCAGCAGCTTGGTCGCAGGGCGGACTGAAGCTTTCTTT. This chain joins TRBV5-5 and TRBJ1-1; weak D call: TRBD1 (5 bases). Germline assignment: CDR1 SGHKS and CDR2 YYEKEE (reference sequence). This CDR3 has 14 amino acids. Trimming removed 0 bases from V and 5 bases from J, with 11 bases in between. Filled out from reference TRBV5-5 and TRBJ1-1, the complete variable domain reads DAGVTQSPTHLIKTRGQQVTLRCSPISGHKSVSWYQQVLGQGPQFIFQYYEKEERGRGNFPDRFSARQFPNYSSELNVNALLLGDSALYLCASSLVAGRTEAFFGQGTRLTVV.

This clone was counted a few times. The chain couples TRBV5-1 to TRBJ2-1; D not resolved. The germline V gene encodes CDR1 SGHRS and CDR2 YFSETQ. Deletions cut 2 bases from V and 0 bases from J, with 12 bases between. The CDR3 consists of 16 residues. The DNA of the CDR3 is TGCGCCAGCAGCTTCGTAGCTGCGAGCTCCTACAATGAGCAGTTCTTC. As protein: CASSFVAASSYNEQFF.

There are a few counts of this clone. V is TRBV5-4 and J is TRBJ2-1; TRBD1 aligns across 7 bases. The J segment lost 5 bases and the V segment lost 7 bases, leaving 6 bases of the junction unmatched. CDR3 length: 13 amino acids. Germline V CDR1 and CDR2: SGHNT, YYREEE (reference sequence). The CDR3 protein is CASARDRNNEQFF. The DNA of the CDR3 is TGTGCCAGCGCCCGGGACAGAAACAATGAGCAGTTCTTC.

This clone was detected a few times. The chain has TRBV5-1 and TRBJ2-1; 7 bases fit TRBD1. CDR1 and CDR2 from the germline V gene are SGHRS and YFSETQ. J gave up 7 bases and V 4 bases, and 5 bases lay outside the gene matches. The CDR3 runs to 13 residues. The CDR3 sequence: CASSGDRGNEQFF. CDR3 bases: TGCGCCAGCAGCGGGGACAGAGGAAATGAGCAGTTCTTC.

This clone has a count of ten or more. In nucleotides, the CDR3 is TGTGCCAGCAGCCAAGCGCAGACCTTGTACCAAGAGACCCAGTACTTC. Encoded protein: CASSQAQTLYQETQYF. V and J are TRBV14 and TRBJ2-5, with D hard to call. Trimming took off 1 base at V and 0 bases at J, with 12 bases between the two ends. The germline V gene has CDR1 SGHDN and CDR2 FVKESK. The CDR3 runs 16 residues.

The V call is TRBV5-1, the J call TRBJ1-2; possibly TRBD1 for D (6 bases). Per germline, CDR1 SGHRS and CDR2 YFSETQ. Trimming took off 4 bases at V and 7 bases at J, with 14 bases between the two ends. CDR3 length: 13 residues. The CDR3 sequence is CASSNTGQGGYTF. CDR3 sequence (DNA): TGCGCCAGCAGCAACACAGGGCAAGGTGGCTACACCTTC.

This clone was counted ten times or more. The rearrangement links TRBV13 to TRBJ2-6, with no clear D. The germline CDR1 and CDR2 sequences are PRHDT and FYEKMQ (reference sequence). The CDR3 totals 16 residues. The V gene lost 5 bases and the J gene lost 1 base, with 12 bases spanning the gap. The DNA of the CDR3 is TGTGCCAGCAGCCACATCGTTAGTTCTGGGGCCAACGTCCTGACTTTC. This sequence encodes CASSHIVSSGANVLTF.

This clone was seen more than once but under ten times. V is TRBV29-1 and J is TRBJ2-2, with D unclear. V lost 4 bases and J 3 bases, leaving 6 bases between the germline ends. CDR1 SQVTM and CDR2 ANQGSEA come from the germline V gene. The CDR3 consists of 12 residues. DNA for the CDR3: TGCAGCGTTGGACGGTACACCGGGGAGCTGTTTTTT. Its translation is CSVGRYTGELFF.

V usage is TRBV19 and J usage is TRBJ1-1; D not certain. The V end was cut by 5 bases, the J end by 0 bases, with 7 bases between. The CDR3 is 13 residues long. In germline, CDR1 is LNHDA, CDR2 SQIVND (reference sequence). CDR3 residues: CASSPYMNTEAFF. CDR3 bases: TGTGCCAGTAGTCCGTACATGAACACTGAAGCTTTCTTT.

The chain employs TRBV7-3 and TRBJ1-1, with a possible D match to TRBD1 (5 bases). The ends were cut back, 5 bases at V and 9 bases at J, with 19 bases in the middle. This CDR3 is built from 14 residues. Germline V CDR1 and CDR2: SGHTA, FQGTGA. Here the CDR3 reads CASSPTAGTQQAFF. CDR3 sequence (DNA): TGTGCCAGCAGCCCGACAGCAGGGACCCAGCAAGCTTTCTTT.

The V and J genes are TRBV12-5 and TRBJ2-1, with TRBD2 identical over 9 bases. CDR3 length equals 18 residues. Trimming took 0 bases from V and 4 from J; bases not matched to a gene: 10. CDR1 is LGHNT, CDR2 FRNRAP, per germline. The CDR3 DNA reads as TGTGCTAGTGGTTTGGTACAAGGACTAGCGACTAATTACAATGAGCAGTTCTTC. This codes for CASGLVQGLATNYNEQFF.

This chain uses TRBV7-2 with TRBJ2-5, with 8 bases matching TRBD2. In germline, CDR1 is SGHTA, CDR2 FQGNSA. The CDR3 spans 16 residues. V shed 2 bases, J shed 5 bases, and the junction held 10 bases outside the gene matches. The CDR3 region has the DNA TGTGCCAGCAGCTTAAAGTGGAGCGGGGGCAGGGAGACCCAGTACTTC. Its translation: CASSLKWSGGRETQYF.

This clone has more than one count but fewer than ten. The chain combines TRBV9 with TRBJ2-5, with D unresolved. This CDR3 has 15 amino acids. V dropped 3 bases and J dropped 1 base, with 13 bases sitting between them. Germline V gene lookup returns CDR1 SGDLS and CDR2 YYNGEE. The CDR3 nucleotides read TGTGCCAGCAGCGCAAGCGTGAGACCCCAAGAGACCCAGTACTTC. This sequence encodes CASSASVRPQETQYF. The full variable domain, in which reference TRBV9 and TRBJ2-5 provide the parts outside the CDR3, is DSGVTQTPKHLITATGQRVTLRCSPRSGDLSVYWYQQSLDQGLQFLIQYYNGEERAKGNILERFSAQQFPDLHSELNLSSLELGDSALYFCASSASVRPQETQYFGPGTRLLVL.